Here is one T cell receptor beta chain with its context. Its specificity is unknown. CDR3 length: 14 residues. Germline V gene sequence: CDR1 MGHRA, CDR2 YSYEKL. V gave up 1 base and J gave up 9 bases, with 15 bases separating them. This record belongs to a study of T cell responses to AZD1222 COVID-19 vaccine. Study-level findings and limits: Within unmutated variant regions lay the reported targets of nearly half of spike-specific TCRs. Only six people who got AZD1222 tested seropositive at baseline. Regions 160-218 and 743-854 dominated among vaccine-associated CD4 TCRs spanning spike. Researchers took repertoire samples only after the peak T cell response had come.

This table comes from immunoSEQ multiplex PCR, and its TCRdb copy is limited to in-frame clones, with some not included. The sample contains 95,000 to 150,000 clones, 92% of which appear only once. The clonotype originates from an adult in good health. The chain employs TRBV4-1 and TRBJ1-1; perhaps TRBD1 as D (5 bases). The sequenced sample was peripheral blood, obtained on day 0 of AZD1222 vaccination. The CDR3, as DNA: TGCGCCAGCAGCCAAGTAGGGGCCAACTTAAAAGCTTTCTTT. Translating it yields CASSQVGANLKAFF.